The clone carrying this TCR beta chain was seen a single time. The target antigen is unknown. The data belong to a study of OX40 agonist ivuxolimab in advanced cancers. Study-wide results and limits: CD8+ T cells showed, on average, more clonal expansion than CD4+ cells.

After removal of 3 bases from V and 4 bases from J, the junction contained 6 bases not matched to a gene. The CDR3 spans 15 residues. Germline lookup yields CDR1 SGHNT and CDR2 YYREEE (reference sequence). Repertoires were generated with immunoSEQ multiplex PCR, while TCRdb's copy carries only in-frame clones and drops some. The sample yields around 80,000 clones, around nine tenths seen once. The chain uses TRBV5-4 and TRBJ2-5, with 10 bases aligning to TRBD2. The sequenced sample was CD4+ or CD8+ T cells sorted from blood, obtained in a trial of the OX40 agonist ivuxolimab. The origin of this receptor is an adult with an advanced solid tumor such as melanoma, head and neck, liver or kidney cancer. CDR3 amino acids: CASSSGLASRETQYF. The CDR3 bases are TGTGCCAGCAGCTCGGGACTAGCGTCCCGAGAGACCCAGTACTTC. The variable domain in full, completed from reference TRBV5-4 and TRBJ2-5, reads ETGVTQSPTHLIKTRGQQVTLRCSSQSGHNTVSWYQQALGQGPQFIFQYYREEENGRGNFPPRFSGLQFPNYSSELNVNALELDDSALYLCASSSGLASRETQYFGPGTRLLVL.